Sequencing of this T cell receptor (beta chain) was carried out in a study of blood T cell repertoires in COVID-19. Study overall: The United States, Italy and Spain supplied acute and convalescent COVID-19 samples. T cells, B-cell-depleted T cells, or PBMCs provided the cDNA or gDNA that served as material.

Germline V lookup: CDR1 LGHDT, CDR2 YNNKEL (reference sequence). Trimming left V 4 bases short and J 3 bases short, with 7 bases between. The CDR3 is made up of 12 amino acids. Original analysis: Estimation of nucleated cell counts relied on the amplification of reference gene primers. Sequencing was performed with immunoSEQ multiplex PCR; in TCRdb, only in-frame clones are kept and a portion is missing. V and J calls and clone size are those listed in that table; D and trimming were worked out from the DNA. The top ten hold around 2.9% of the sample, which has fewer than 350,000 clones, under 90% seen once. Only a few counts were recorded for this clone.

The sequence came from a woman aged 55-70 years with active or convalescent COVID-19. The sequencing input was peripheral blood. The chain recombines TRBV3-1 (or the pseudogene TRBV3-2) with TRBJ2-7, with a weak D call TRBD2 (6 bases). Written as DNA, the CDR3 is TGTGCCAGCAGCCCCGGGAGCTACGAGCAGTACTTC. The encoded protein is CASSPGSYEQYF.